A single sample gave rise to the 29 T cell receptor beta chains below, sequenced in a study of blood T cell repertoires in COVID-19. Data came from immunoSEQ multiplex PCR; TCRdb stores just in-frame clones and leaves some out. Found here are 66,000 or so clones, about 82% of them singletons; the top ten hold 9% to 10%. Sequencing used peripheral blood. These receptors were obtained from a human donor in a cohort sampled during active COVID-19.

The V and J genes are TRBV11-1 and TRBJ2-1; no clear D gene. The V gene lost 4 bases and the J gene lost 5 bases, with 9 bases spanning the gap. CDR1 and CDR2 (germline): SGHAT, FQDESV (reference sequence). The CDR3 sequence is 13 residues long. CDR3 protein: CASSSSGNNEQFF. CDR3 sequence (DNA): TGTGCCAGCAGCTCGTCGGGTAACAATGAGCAGTTCTTC.

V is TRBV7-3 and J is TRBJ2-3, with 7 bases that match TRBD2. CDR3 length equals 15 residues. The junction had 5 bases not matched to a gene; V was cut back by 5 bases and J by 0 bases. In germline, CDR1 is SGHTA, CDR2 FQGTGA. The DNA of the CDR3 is TGTGCCAGCAGCGCTACTAGCGCCAGCACAGATACGCAGTATTTT. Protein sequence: CASSATSASTDTQYF.

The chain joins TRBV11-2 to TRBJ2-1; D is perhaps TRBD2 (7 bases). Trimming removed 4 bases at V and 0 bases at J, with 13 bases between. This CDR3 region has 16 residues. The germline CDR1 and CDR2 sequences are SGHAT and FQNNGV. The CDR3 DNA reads TGTGCCAGCAGCTGGGGGGGGCCGAGCTCCTACAATGAGCAGTTCTTC. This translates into CASSWGGPSSYNEQFF.

The CDR3 protein is CASSRSGLAGGGYEQYF. CDR3 sequence (DNA): TGTGCCAGCAGCCGGAGCGGACTAGCGGGAGGCGGCTACGAGCAGTACTTC. The chain has TRBV28 and TRBJ2-7; 14 nucleotides align to TRBD2. Germline CDR1 MDHEN, CDR2 SYDVKM. J was trimmed by 3 bases and V by 6 bases; bases with no gene match: 10. The CDR3 totals 17 residues. Full variable domain (outside the CDR3, taken from reference TRBV28 and TRBJ2-7): DVKVTQSSRYLVKRTGEKVFLECVQDMDHENMFWYRQDPGLGLRLIYFSYDVKMKEKGDIPEGYSVSREKKERFSLILESASTNQTSMYLCASSRSGLAGGGYEQYFGPGTRLTVT.

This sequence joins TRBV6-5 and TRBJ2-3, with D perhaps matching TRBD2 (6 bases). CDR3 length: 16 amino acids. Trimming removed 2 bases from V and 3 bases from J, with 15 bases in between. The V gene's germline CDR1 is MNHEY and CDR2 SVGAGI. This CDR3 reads CASSYGVAVSTDTQYF. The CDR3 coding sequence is TGTGCCAGCAGTTACGGGGTAGCGGTATCGACAGATACGCAGTATTTT.

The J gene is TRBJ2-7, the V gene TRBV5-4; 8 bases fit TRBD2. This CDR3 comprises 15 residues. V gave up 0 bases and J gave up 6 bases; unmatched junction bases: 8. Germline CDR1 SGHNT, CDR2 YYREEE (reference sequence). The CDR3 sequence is CASSLERTSLTEQYF. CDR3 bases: TGTGCCAGCAGCTTGGAGCGGACTAGCTTAACCGAGCAGTACTTC.

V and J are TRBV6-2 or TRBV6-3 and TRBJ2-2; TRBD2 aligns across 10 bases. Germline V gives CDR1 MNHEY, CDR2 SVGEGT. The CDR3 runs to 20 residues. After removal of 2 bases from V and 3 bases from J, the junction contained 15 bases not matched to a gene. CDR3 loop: CASSYGFRVLAGAYTGELFF. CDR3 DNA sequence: TGTGCCAGCAGTTACGGATTCAGAGTCCTAGCGGGAGCTTACACCGGGGAGCTGTTTTTT.

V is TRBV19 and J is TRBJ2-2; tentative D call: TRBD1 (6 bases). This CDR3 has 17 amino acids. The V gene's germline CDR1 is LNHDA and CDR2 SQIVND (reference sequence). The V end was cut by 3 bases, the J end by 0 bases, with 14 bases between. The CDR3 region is CASSIRRGRANTGELFF. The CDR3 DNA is TGTGCCAGTAGTATTCGCAGGGGACGGGCGAACACCGGGGAGCTGTTTTTT.

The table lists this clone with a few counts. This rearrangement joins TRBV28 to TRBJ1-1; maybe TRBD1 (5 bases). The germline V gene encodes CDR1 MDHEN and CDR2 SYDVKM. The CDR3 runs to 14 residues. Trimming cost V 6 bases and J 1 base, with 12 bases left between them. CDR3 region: CASRRGSPNTEAFF. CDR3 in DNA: TGTGCCAGCAGACGGGGGTCCCCGAACACTGAAGCTTTCTTT.

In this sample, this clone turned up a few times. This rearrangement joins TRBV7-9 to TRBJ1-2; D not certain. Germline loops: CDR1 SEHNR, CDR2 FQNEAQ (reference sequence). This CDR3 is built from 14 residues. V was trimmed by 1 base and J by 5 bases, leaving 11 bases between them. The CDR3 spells CASSLDRASYGYTF. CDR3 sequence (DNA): TGTGCCAGCAGCTTAGATAGAGCGTCATATGGCTACACCTTC.

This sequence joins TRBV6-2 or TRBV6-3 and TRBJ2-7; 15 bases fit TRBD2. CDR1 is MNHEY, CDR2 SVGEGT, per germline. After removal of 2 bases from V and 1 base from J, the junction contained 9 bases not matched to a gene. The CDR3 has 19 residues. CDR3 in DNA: TGTGCCAGCAGTTACGCGCCGGGACTAGCGGGAGGAGGGTCCTACGAGCAGTACTTC. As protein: CASSYAPGLAGGGSYEQYF.

The CDR3 coding sequence is TGCGCCAGCAGCTTGGTTCCGGACACCCCCCGGGAGCAGTACTTC. Amino acids: CASSLVPDTPREQYF. The chain carries TRBV5-1 and TRBJ2-7, with a weak D call TRBD1 (5 bases). Trimming removed 0 bases from V and 7 bases from J, with 17 bases in between. The CDR3 has 15 amino acids. Germline V gene sequence: CDR1 SGHRS, CDR2 YFSETQ.

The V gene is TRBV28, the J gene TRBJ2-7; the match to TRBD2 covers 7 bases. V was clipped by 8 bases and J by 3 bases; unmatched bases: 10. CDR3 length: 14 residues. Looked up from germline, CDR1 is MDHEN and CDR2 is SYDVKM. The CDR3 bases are TGTGCCAGCTCGTTGTCCGGGAGGAGCTACGAGCAGTACTTC. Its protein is CASSLSGRSYEQYF.

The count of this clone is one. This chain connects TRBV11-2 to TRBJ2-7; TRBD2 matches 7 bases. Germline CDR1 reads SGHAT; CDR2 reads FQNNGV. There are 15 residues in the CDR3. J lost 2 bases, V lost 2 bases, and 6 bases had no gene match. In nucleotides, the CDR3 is TGTGCCAGCAGCTTATCCGGGCTAGCGGCCTACGAGCAGTACTTC. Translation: CASSLSGLAAYEQYF.

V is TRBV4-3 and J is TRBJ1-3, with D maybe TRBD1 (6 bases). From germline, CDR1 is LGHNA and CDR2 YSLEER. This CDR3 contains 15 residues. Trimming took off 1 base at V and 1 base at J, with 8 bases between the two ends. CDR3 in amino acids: CASSQGTESGNTIYF. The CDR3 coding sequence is TGCGCCAGCAGCCAAGGGACAGAATCTGGAAACACCATATATTTT.

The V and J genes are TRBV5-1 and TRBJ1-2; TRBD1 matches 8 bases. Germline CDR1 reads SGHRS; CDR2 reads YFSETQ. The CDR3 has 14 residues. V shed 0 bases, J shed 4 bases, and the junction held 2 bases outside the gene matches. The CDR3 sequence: CASSLGDRGYGYTF. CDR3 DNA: TGCGCCAGCAGCTTGGGAGACAGGGGCTATGGCTACACCTTC.

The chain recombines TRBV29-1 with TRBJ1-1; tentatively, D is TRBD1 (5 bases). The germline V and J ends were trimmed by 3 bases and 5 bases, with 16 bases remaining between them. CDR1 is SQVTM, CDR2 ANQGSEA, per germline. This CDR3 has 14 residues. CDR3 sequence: CSVDGRPGRTEAFF. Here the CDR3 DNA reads TGCAGCGTTGATGGTAGGCCAGGGAGGACTGAAGCTTTCTTT.

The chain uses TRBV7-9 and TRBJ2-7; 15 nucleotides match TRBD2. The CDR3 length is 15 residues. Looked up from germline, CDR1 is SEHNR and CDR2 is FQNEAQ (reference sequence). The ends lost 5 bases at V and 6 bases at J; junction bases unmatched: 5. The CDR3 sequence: CASSRTSGRAGEQYF. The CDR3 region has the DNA TGTGCCAGCAGCCGGACTAGCGGGAGGGCCGGCGAGCAGTACTTC.

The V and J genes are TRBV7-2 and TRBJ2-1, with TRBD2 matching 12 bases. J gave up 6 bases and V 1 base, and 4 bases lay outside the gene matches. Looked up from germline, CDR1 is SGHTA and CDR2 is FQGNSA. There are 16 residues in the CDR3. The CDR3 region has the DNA TGTGCCAGCAGCTTAGGGCCTAGCGGGAGGGCCAATGAGCAGTTCTTC. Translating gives CASSLGPSGRANEQFF.

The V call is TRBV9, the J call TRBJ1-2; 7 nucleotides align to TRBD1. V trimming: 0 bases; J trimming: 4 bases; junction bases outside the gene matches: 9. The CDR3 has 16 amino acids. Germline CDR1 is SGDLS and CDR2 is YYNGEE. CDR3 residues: CASSVGVRDSPYGYTF. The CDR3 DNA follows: TGTGCCAGCAGCGTAGGGGTACGGGACAGTCCCTATGGCTACACCTTC.

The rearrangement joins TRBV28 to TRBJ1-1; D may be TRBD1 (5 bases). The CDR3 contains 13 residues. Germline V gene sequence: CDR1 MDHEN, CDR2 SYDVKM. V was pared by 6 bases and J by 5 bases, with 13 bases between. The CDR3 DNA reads TGTGCCAGCAGGATGGGAGGGGAAACTGAAGCTTTCTTT. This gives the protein CASRMGGETEAFF.

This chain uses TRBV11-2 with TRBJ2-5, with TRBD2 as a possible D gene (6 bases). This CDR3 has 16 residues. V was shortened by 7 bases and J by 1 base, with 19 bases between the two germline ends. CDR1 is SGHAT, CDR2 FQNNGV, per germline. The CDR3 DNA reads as TGTGCCAGCACCCAGACCCCGGGACTCTTCCAAGAGACCCAGTACTTC. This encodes CASTQTPGLFQETQYF.

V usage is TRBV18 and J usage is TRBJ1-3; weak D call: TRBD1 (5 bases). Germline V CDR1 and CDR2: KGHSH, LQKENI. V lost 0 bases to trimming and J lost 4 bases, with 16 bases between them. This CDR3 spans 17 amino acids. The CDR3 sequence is CASSPPTFRVTGNTIYF. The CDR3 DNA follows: TGTGCCAGCTCACCACCGACCTTCAGGGTAACCGGAAACACCATATATTTT.

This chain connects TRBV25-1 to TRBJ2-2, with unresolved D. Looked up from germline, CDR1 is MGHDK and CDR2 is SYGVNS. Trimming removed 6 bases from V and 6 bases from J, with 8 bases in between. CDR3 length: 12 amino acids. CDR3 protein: CASRLGSGELFF. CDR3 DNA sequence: TGTGCCAGCAGACTGGGCTCCGGGGAGCTGTTTTTT.

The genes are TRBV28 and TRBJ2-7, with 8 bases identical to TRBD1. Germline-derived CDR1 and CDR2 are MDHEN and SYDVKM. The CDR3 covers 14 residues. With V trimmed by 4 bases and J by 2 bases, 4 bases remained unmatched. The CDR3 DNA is TGTGCCAGCAGTTCTCCGGGACAGGCCTACGAGCAGTACTTC. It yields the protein CASSSPGQAYEQYF.

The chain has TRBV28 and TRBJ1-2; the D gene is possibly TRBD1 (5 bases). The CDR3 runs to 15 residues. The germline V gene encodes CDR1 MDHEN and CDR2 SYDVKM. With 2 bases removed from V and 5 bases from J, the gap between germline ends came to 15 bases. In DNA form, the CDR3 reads TGTGCCAGCAGTTTAGGAGGGGCTCGGGAATATGGCTACACCTTC. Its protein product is CASSLGGAREYGYTF.

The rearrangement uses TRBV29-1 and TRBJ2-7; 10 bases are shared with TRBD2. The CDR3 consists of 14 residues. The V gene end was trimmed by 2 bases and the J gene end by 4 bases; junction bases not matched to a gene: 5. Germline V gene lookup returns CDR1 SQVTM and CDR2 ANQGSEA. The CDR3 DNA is TGCAGCGTTGAAACAGCGGGAGGGCCTTACGAGCAGTACTTC. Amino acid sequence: CSVETAGGPYEQYF.

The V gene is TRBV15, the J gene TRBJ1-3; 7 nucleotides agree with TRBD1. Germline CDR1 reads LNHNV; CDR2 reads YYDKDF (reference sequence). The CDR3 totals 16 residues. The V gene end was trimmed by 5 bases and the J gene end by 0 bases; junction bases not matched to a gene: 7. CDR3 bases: TGTGCCACCAGCGGGCGAGGACAGGACTCTGGAAACACCATATATTTT. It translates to CATSGRGQDSGNTIYF.

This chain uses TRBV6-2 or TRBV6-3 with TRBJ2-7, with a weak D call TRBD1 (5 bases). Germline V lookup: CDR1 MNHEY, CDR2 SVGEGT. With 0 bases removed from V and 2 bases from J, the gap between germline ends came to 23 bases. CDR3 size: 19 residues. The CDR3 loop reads CASSYSLGRNVATPYEQYF. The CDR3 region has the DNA TGTGCCAGCAGTTACTCTTTGGGGCGGAACGTTGCCACCCCCTACGAGCAGTACTTC.